This T cell receptor (beta chain) was profiled in a study of regulatory T cells in long-lasting Graves disease. Findings and caveats of the study: Persistent disease showed a preference for TRBV28, TRBJ1-2 and TRBJ2-5. Clonotypes that were public and shared totalled some 2,900 in persistent patients versus roughly 1,000 in new patients.

The trim removed 7 bases at V and 7 bases at J, leaving 12 bases unmatched. CDR3 size: 14 residues. Germline CDR1 reads MDHEN; CDR2 reads SYDVKM. Building the TCR beta libraries relied on iRepertoire HTBI primers, and CDR3 regions underwent Arm-PCR. TCRdb reprocessed the multiplex PCR reads with MiXCR, giving one entry per CDR3 protein. The sample includes approximately 440,000 distinct CDR3 sequences, around 15% of them seen just once. Time point noted: newly diagnosed GD, antithyroid drugs for less than 3 months. RNA isolated from PBMCs was used to make the TCR library. Note on this clonotype: Its matching antigen is unknown.

This sample also appeared in a second study, on T cells in Graves' hyperthyroidism and ophthalmopathy. That study adds: The TCR CDR3 first-round RT-PCR relied on the HTBI primer set. The blood repertoire included most of the expanded thyroid clonotypes above 0.001.

The sequence derives from a man aged 35 to 55 with Graves disease. The gene calls are TRBV28 and TRBJ2-5, with 7 bases identical to TRBD1. The sequencing used peripheral blood mononuclear cells (PBMCs), collected at new diagnosis, from a patient treated with antithyroid drugs. The CDR3 DNA follows: TGTGCCAGCACCTTTGGACAGGCAAAAGGGACCCAGTACTTC. It specifies CASTFGQAKGTQYF.